Listed here are 22 T cell receptor beta chains from one sample, sequenced in a study of T-cell reconstitution after alpha-beta-depleted transplantation in children. Researchers prepared the TCRbeta library using unique molecular identifiers, the study reports. Using its own MiXCR run on the PCR reads, TCRdb lists one record per CDR3 protein. The table includes fewer than 250,000 distinct CDR3 sequences, approximately 15% detected once. The sample consisted of PBMCs, mostly from graft donor cells, taken 360 days after TCRalphabeta/CD19-depleted stem cell transplant. The receptors originated from a male patient aged 2-15 years who had a stem cell transplant for acute lymphoblastic leukemia, so the T cells may come from the graft donor.

V and J are TRBV7-6 and TRBJ2-5; TRBD2 aligns across 14 bases. The CDR3 covers 18 residues. Germline loops: CDR1 SGHVS, CDR2 FNYEAQ. V lost 1 base, J lost 4 bases, and 8 bases stayed unmatched. The DNA of the CDR3 is TGTGCCAGCAGCTTAGGGACTGCCGGACTAGCGGGGGGAGAGACCCAGTACTTC. Protein: CASSLGTAGLAGGETQYF.

This clonotype came up a few times. The chain links TRBV28 to TRBJ2-7, with 7 bases matching TRBD1. Germline values: CDR1 MDHEN, CDR2 SYDVKM. The CDR3 is 13 amino acids. With V trimmed by 5 bases and J by 2 bases, 3 bases remained unmatched. The CDR3 sequence: CASSGGQAYEQYF. In DNA form, the CDR3 reads TGTGCCAGCAGTGGAGGACAGGCCTACGAGCAGTACTTC.

V gene TRBV6-6 combines with J gene TRBJ1-1, with unresolved D. The CDR3 is made up of 12 amino acids. With 4 bases removed from V and 8 bases from J, the gap between germline ends came to 11 bases. Looked up from germline, CDR1 is MNHNY and CDR2 is SVGAGI (reference sequence). DNA of the CDR3: TGTGCCAGCAGTTCAACGGACGGGGAAGCTTTCTTT. Encoded protein: CASSSTDGEAFF.

This clonotype was picked up a small number of times. The chain is built from TRBV11-2 and TRBJ2-7; weak D call: TRBD1 (6 bases). Germline-derived CDR1 and CDR2 are SGHAT and FQNNGV. The CDR3 has 13 residues. The ends were cut back, 5 bases at V and 2 bases at J, with 10 bases in the middle. CDR3 residues: CASSGTGTYEQYF. CDR3 DNA: TGTGCCAGCAGCGGAACAGGGACCTACGAGCAGTACTTC.

This sequence joins TRBV5-6 and TRBJ2-1; 9 nucleotides line up with TRBD2. The CDR3 sequence is 14 residues long. CDR1 and CDR2 from the germline V gene are SGHDT and YYEEEE. Losses at the gene ends were 4 bases for V and 8 bases for J; bases not matched to a gene: 7. CDR3: CASSGGTSLDEQFF. The CDR3 nucleotides are TGTGCCAGCAGCGGAGGGACTAGCCTTGATGAGCAGTTCTTC.

This clonotype was seen more than once but under ten times. Written as DNA, the CDR3 is TGTGCCAGCAGTTTGGGGAAGGCGTCAGGCTCCTACAATGAGCAGTTCTTC. Translated, it gives CASSLGKASGSYNEQFF. V usage is TRBV12-3 or TRBV12-4 and J usage is TRBJ2-1; D is unresolved. With 3 bases removed from V and 0 bases from J, the gap between germline ends came to 15 bases. The CDR3 covers 17 residues.

Ten or more counts support this clonotype. This chain joins TRBV29-1 and TRBJ1-3; no clear D. In germline, CDR1 is SQVTM, CDR2 ANQGSEA. The CDR3 runs to 13 residues. V was pared by 1 base and J by 1 base, with 5 bases between. The CDR3 sequence: CSVEGGSGNTIYF. The CDR3 DNA is TGCAGCGTTGAAGGGGGATCTGGAAACACCATATATTTT.

The sample holds a few counts of this clonotype. V gene TRBV20-1 combines with J gene TRBJ1-2, with D hard to call. The CDR3 covers 15 residues. The germline gives CDR1 DFQATT, CDR2 SNEGSKA (reference sequence). Trimming pared 0 bases from V and 4 bases from J, leaving 15 bases between. The CDR3 DNA is TGCAGTGCTAGAGATATCGGGTTACAAGCCTATGGCTACACCTTC. Amino acids: CSARDIGLQAYGYTF.

V and J are TRBV28 and TRBJ1-2; D uncertain. The CDR3 is made up of 13 amino acids. Germline V gene lookup returns CDR1 MDHEN and CDR2 SYDVKM. V was shortened by 6 bases and J by 4 bases, with 12 bases between the two germline ends. The CDR3 loop reads CASRARLSYGYTF. The CDR3 coding sequence is TGTGCCAGCAGGGCCCGGTTAAGCTATGGCTACACCTTC.

This clonotype was counted only a few times. V is TRBV10-3 and J is TRBJ1-6, with D possibly TRBD1 on 5 matching bases. V dropped 3 bases and J dropped 0 bases, with 9 bases sitting between them. Germline V gives CDR1 ENHRY, CDR2 SYGVKD. The CDR3 runs to 16 residues. CDR3 region: CAISDGGSSYNSPLHF. CDR3 nucleotide sequence: TGTGCCATCAGTGATGGGGGGAGCTCCTATAATTCACCCCTCCACTTT.

This clonotype was detected a few times. V gene TRBV4-3 combines with J gene TRBJ2-1; 8 positions agree with TRBD1. The CDR3 has 16 residues. V was clipped by 2 bases and J by 6 bases; unmatched bases: 9. CDR1 and CDR2 from the germline V gene are LGHNA and YSLEER. DNA of the CDR3: TGCGCCAGCAGCCAACTCCGGGACAGGTATTCCAATGAGCAGTTCTTC. The encoded protein is CASSQLRDRYSNEQFF.

Only a few counts were recorded for this clonotype. This rearrangement joins TRBV11-2 to TRBJ2-3, with D perhaps matching TRBD1 (5 bases). V gave up 1 base and J gave up 1 base, with 9 bases separating them. CDR3 length: 15 amino acids. The germline V gene has CDR1 SGHAT and CDR2 FQNNGV. The CDR3 protein is CASSLGARGTDTQYF. For the CDR3, the DNA is TGTGCCAGCAGCTTAGGAGCCAGGGGCACAGATACGCAGTATTTT.

The chain uses TRBV30 and TRBJ2-1; 9 positions match TRBD1. The CDR3 extends over 14 amino acids. CDR1 is GTSNPN and CDR2 is SVGIG in the germline V gene (reference sequence). With V trimmed by 4 bases and J by 3 bases, 4 bases remained unmatched. CDR3 in DNA: TGTGCCTGGAACCGGGACAGGGACTACAATGAGCAGTTCTTC. It codes for CAWNRDRDYNEQFF.

This clonotype was seen repeatedly, ten times or more. The chain combines TRBV6-5 with TRBJ1-2, with 10 bases aligning to TRBD1. This CDR3 comprises 14 residues. After removal of 5 bases from V and 5 bases from J, the junction contained 5 bases not matched to a gene. The germline CDR1 and CDR2 sequences are MNHEY and SVGAGI. The CDR3 region has the DNA TGTGCCAGCAGTACAAGGACAGGGGGATATGGCTACACCTTC. Residues: CASSTRTGGYGYTF.

V gene TRBV3-1 combines with J gene TRBJ2-6; 8 bases align to TRBD1. Germline values: CDR1 LGHDT, CDR2 YNNKEL (reference sequence). This CDR3 spans 18 amino acids. The ends lost 6 bases at V and 0 bases at J; junction bases unmatched: 10. CDR3 nucleotide sequence: TGTGCCAGCAGTTCCCCCCGGACAGGGTACTCTGGGGCCAACGTCCTGACTTTC. It yields the protein CASSSPRTGYSGANVLTF. Variable domain in full (rest from reference TRBV3-1 and TRBJ2-6): DTAVSQTPKYLVTQMGNDKSIKCEQNLGHDTMYWYKQDSKKFLKIMFSYNNKELIINETVPNRFSPKSPDKAHLNLHINSLELGDSAVYFCASSSPRTGYSGANVLTFGAGSRLTVL.

This clonotype has just a few counts. The chain combines TRBV29-1 with TRBJ2-3; D gene uncertain. The CDR3 runs 11 residues. The germline V and J ends were trimmed by 7 bases and 4 bases, with 9 bases remaining between them. Germline lookup yields CDR1 SQVTM and CDR2 ANQGSEA. Here the CDR3 reads CSAGWADTQYF. The CDR3 DNA is TGCAGCGCTGGTTGGGCAGATACGCAGTATTTT.

This clonotype was detected only a few times. V gene TRBV5-1 combines with J gene TRBJ2-2; TRBD1 aligns across 7 bases. The CDR3 totals 18 residues. In germline, CDR1 is SGHRS, CDR2 YFSETQ. V was pared by 0 bases and J by 0 bases, with 8 bases of the junction left unmatched. Here the CDR3 reads CASSLGFTGQSNTGELFF. Written as DNA, the CDR3 is TGCGCCAGCAGCTTGGGTTTTACGGGACAGTCGAACACCGGGGAGCTGTTTTTT.

This clonotype was counted only a few times. The V gene is TRBV6-5, the J gene TRBJ2-5, with a weak D call TRBD1 (6 bases). The germline V gene encodes CDR1 MNHEY and CDR2 SVGAGI. Between the trimmed V and J ends, which lost 0 bases and 3 bases, there was a span of 11 bases. This CDR3 has 15 amino acids. CDR3 in DNA: TGTGCCAGCAGTTACTCTGGGTACAGGGAAGAGACCCAGTACTTC. This codes for CASSYSGYREETQYF.

The chain uses TRBV20-1 and TRBJ2-3, with D perhaps TRBD1 (5 bases). V shed 0 bases and J shed 0 bases, with 13 bases lying between them. From germline, CDR1 is DFQATT and CDR2 SNEGSKA (reference sequence). The CDR3 spans 16 residues. For the CDR3, the DNA is TGCAGTGCTAGAGATCTTGCAGGGCCCAGCACAGATACGCAGTATTTT. The encoded protein is CSARDLAGPSTDTQYF.

This clonotype was recorded a few times. The chain employs TRBV20-1 and TRBJ2-1; TRBD2 matches 15 bases. V lost 3 bases to trimming and J lost 6 bases; unmatched junction nucleotides: 15. The CDR3 is made up of 19 amino acids. Per germline, CDR1 DFQATT and CDR2 SNEGSKA (reference sequence). CDR3: CSARNLVGLAGGLSNEQFF. CDR3 nucleotides: TGCAGTGCTAGGAATCTTGTCGGACTAGCGGGGGGGCTATCCAATGAGCAGTTCTTC.

The V and J genes are TRBV12-3 or TRBV12-4 and TRBJ1-2; D unclear. V was trimmed by 5 bases and J by 4 bases, leaving 8 bases between them. This CDR3 contains 12 residues. The CDR3 nucleotides are TGTGCCAGCAGTGCAGGATCCTATGGCTACACCTTC. This encodes CASSAGSYGYTF.

The rearrangement joins TRBV20-1 to TRBJ1-1; TRBD1 matches at 7 bases. Per germline, CDR1 DFQATT and CDR2 SNEGSKA (reference sequence). The V and J ends lost 3 bases and 10 bases, in that order; junction bases with no gene match: 8. This CDR3 contains 12 residues. The chain's CDR3 is CSASPTGIGAFF. The CDR3 coding sequence is TGCAGTGCTAGTCCGACAGGGATTGGAGCTTTCTTT.